This T cell receptor beta chain was observed in a study of beta chain features in type 1 diabetes (dated by TCRdb to the late 2010s). Regarding the complete study: Mean age, gender distribution, total cell number and subset yield did not differ between patients and healthy donors. A total of about 100 million sorted cells were examined across all samples, and RNA yield correlated strongly with the number of cells per subset. Naive and central memory subsets were obtained from all 30 or so donors, but regulatory and stem cell-like memory subsets were isolated from only 8 patients and roughly eight healthy donors. In the study, TCRB repertoires of sorted circulating CD4+ T cell subsets from recently diagnosed type 1 diabetes patients were compared with those of matched healthy donors. Findings and caveats that apply to the study as a whole: Because small numbers of individuals were included in the HLA sub-analyses, any influence of HLA type on TCRB rearrangement was left unresolved. Fewer insertions and more nucleotide deletions at VDJ recombination sites were observed in patients with type 1 diabetes, implying thymic rearrangement abnormalities. Sequencing cDNA rather than genomic DNA could over-represent highly expressing activated cells, although activation and CD3 levels did not differ between groups. Naive, central memory and regulatory TCRB repertoires appeared to be more similar among patients than among healthy donors. In all four CD4+ subsets, TCRB CDR3 length was moderately but significantly shorter in type 1 diabetes patients. Shorter templates might be favored by PCR, yet because patient and control samples were amplified and corrected together, any such skew would affect both groups equally.

Each donor gave one peripheral blood draw, roughly 120 mL on average, collected into heparinised tubes. A BD FACSAria II was used to sort naive, central memory, regulatory and stem cell-like memory CD4+ T cells with a panel that included CD45RO, CCR7, CD25, CD127, CD95 and CD27. Purity was above 95% for every sorted population. PBMCs were isolated immediately by Lymphoprep density gradient centrifugation and stained directly without culture. Samples were stained and sorted in pairs, with one healthy donor and one patient per experiment, so that batch effects were minimized. All of the isolated RNA was reverse transcribed with the High Capacity cDNA Reverse Transcription Kit, so expressed TCRB transcripts were sequenced. Deep immunoSEQ sequencing was applied to naive, central memory and regulatory T cell samples, giving an average of approximately 3.8 million total reads per sample. Sorted cells were lysed in RLT buffer and RNA was extracted with DNase-treated RNeasy Micro or Mini kits, depending on cell number. Each cell subset was processed separately to prevent cross-contamination, with patient and healthy donor samples processed together. The immunoSEQ multiplex PCR was used to amplify TCRB sequences from cDNA, yielding 87-bp fragments that span the CDR3 region. The amplicons were sequenced using the Illumina HiSeq platform. Under the source paper's analysis protocol: PCR bias was computationally corrected using synthetic template baselines, reads within Hamming distance 2 were collapsed, and singletons that could not be merged were discarded. Reads were aligned to IMGT to assign V, D and J genes, CDR3 length, and insertions or deletions at six rearrangement sites. Clonotype counts were normalized to sorted cell number within each subset before computing true diversity and Gini coefficients with the tcR R package. The overlap coefficient, calculated on TCRB nucleotide sequences, was used to quantify repertoire sharing. Out-of-frame TCRB sequences from naive cells were analyzed to stand in for the pre-selection repertoire. This is the immuneACCESS table as TCRdb keeps it, with only in-frame sequences that have V and J called. A part of the clones is gone; compared with another copy, unresolved V genes explain less than half, and the rest is unexplained. Clonal size and the V and J genes are those of that table, whereas D and trimming came from the DNA. For this sample the table gives around 250,000 clones, of which about a fifth were detected only once. The ten most abundant clones make up around 0.03% of the sample.

This clone has more than one count but fewer than ten. The antigen it recognizes is unknown. No base qualities exist here, and no much larger clone lies one base off it. V was cut back by 3 bases and J by 7 bases, leaving a gap of 14 bases between them. CDR1 SGHRS and CDR2 YFSETQ were looked up in the germline V gene. The CDR3 numbers 14 residues from cysteine through phenylalanine. Just CDR3 DNA is preserved here, 42 bases in frame from base 1. The sequence links TRBV5-1 to TRBJ2-1; a tentative D call is TRBD1 (6 bases match). Sequenced input: naive CD4+ T cells from blood. The meaning of the sample's cell subset or site label: true naive CD4+ T cells. The clonotype comes from a woman aged 40-49 years with type 1 diabetes. The bases are TGCGCCAGCAGCTCCCCAGACAGGCTGAATGAGCAGTTCTTC. It translates as CASSSPDRLNEQFF. With the portions outside the CDR3 filled from the reference TRBV5-1 and TRBJ2-1 genes, the complete variable region becomes KAGVTQTPRYLIKTRGQQVTLSCSPISGHRSVSWYQQTPGQGLQFLFEYFSETQRNKGNFPGRFSGRQFSNSRSEMNVSTLELGDSALYLCASSSPDRLNEQFFGPGTRLTVL.